The present TCR beta chain was sequenced within a study of cytomegalovirus exposure and HLA in healthy donors. A multiplex PCR was run with 60 Vbeta primers and 13 Jbeta primers. TCRdb's copy holds only in-frame clones and misses some; the assay was immunoSEQ multiplex PCR. The data include fewer than 85,000 clones; the top ten clones carry approximately 4.2%. CDR1 and CDR2 from the germline V gene are SEHNR and FQNEAQ (reference sequence). V lost 5 bases and J 0 bases, leaving 8 bases between the germline ends. The length of the CDR3 is 14 residues. The origin of this receptor is a man aged 25-45 years in good health and CMV-seronegative. V is TRBV7-9 and J is TRBJ1-5; D unclear. The sequencing sample was made of PBMCs. CDR3 amino acids: CASSPLSSNQPQHF. The CDR3 region has the DNA TGTGCCAGCAGCCCCCTCAGTAGCAATCAGCCCCAGCATTTT.